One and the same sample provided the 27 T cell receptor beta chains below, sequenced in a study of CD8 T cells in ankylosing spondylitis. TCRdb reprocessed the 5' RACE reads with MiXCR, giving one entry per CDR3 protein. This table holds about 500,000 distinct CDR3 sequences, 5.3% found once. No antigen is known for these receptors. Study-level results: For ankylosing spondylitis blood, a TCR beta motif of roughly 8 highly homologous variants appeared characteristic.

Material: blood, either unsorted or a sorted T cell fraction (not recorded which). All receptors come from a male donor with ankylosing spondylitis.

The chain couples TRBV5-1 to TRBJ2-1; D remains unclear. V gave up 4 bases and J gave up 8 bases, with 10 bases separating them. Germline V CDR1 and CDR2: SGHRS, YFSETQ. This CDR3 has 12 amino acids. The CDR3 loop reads CASSGTWDEQFF. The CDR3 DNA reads TGCGCCAGCAGCGGCACCTGGGATGAGCAGTTCTTC. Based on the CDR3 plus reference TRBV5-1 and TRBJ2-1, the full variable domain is KAGVTQTPRYLIKTRGQQVTLSCSPISGHRSVSWYQQTPGQGLQFLFEYFSETQRNKGNFPGRFSGRQFSNSRSEMNVSTLELGDSALYLCASSGTWDEQFFGPGTRLTVL.

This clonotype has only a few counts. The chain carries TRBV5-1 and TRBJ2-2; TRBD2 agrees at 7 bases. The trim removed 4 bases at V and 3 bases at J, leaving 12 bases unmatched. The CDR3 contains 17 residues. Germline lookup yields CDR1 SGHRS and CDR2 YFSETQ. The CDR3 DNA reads TGCGCCAGCAGCCTTGGATTGCGGGGGAGGTACACCGGGGAGCTGTTTTTT. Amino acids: CASSLGLRGRYTGELFF.

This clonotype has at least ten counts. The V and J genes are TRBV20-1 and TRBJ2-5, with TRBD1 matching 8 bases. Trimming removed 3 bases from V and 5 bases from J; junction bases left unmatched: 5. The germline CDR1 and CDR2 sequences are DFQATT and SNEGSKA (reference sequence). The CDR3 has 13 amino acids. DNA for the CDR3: TGCAGTGCTAGCAAACAGGGGGGCGAGACCCAGTACTTC. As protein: CSASKQGGETQYF.

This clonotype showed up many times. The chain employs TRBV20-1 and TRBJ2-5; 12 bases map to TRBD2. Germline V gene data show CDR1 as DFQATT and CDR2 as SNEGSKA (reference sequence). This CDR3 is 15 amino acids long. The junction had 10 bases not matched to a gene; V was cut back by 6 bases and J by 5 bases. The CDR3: CSAKTSGREMETQYF. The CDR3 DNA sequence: TGCAGTGCAAAGACTAGCGGGAGAGAAATGGAGACCCAGTACTTC.

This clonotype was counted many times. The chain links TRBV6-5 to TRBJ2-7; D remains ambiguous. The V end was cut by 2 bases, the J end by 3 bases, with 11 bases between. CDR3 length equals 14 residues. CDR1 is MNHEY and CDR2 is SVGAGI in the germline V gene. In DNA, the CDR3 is TGTGCCAGCAGTTACACGCCAGGTTACTACGAGCAGTACTTC. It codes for CASSYTPGYYEQYF.

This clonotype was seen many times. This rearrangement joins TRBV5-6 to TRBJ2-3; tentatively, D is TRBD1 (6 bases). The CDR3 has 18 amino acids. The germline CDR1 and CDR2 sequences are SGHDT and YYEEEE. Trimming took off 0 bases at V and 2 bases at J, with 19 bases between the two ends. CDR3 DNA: TGTGCCAGCAGCTTGGATCAGGGGCGGAACCTTCTCACAGATACGCAGTATTTT. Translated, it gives CASSLDQGRNLLTDTQYF.

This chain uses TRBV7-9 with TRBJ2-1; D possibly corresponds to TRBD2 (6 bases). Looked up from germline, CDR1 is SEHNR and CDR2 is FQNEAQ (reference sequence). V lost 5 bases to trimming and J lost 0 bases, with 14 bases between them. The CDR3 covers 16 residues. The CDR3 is CASSLSRGISYNEQFF. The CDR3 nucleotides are TGTGCCAGCAGCCTCAGTCGGGGGATCTCCTACAATGAGCAGTTCTTC.

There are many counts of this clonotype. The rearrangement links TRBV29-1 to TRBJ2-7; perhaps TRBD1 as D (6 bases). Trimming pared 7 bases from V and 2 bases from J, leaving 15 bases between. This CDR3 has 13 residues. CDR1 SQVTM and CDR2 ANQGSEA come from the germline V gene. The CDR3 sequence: CSAHGQNPYEQYF. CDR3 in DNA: TGCAGCGCCCACGGACAGAATCCCTACGAGCAGTACTTC.

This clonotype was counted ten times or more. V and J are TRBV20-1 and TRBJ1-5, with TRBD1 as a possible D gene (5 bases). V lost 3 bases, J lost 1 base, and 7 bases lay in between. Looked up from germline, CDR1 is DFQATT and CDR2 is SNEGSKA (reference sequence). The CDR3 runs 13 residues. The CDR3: CSASGGSNQPQHF. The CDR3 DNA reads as TGCAGTGCTAGTGGGGGAAGCAATCAGCCCCAGCATTTT.

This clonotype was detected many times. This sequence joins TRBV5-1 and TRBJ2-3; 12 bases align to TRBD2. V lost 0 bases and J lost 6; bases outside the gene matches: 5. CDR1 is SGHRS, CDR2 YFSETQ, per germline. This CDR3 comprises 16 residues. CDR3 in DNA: TGCGCCAGCAGCTTGGTGACTAGCGGGAGTTCGGATACGCAGTATTTT. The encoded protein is CASSLVTSGSSDTQYF. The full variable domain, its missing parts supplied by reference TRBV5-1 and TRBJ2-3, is KAGVTQTPRYLIKTRGQQVTLSCSPISGHRSVSWYQQTPGQGLQFLFEYFSETQRNKGNFPGRFSGRQFSNSRSEMNVSTLELGDSALYLCASSLVTSGSSDTQYFGPGTRLTVL.

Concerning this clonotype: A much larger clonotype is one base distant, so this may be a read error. CDR3 loop: CASSRLGTEAFF. CDR3 in DNA: TGTGCCAGCAGTAGGCTGGGGACTGAAGCTTTCTTT. V gene TRBV7-6 combines with J gene TRBJ1-1; D remains unclear. V lost 6 bases to trimming and J lost 5 bases, with 10 bases between them. This CDR3 comprises 12 residues. Germline V gene sequence: CDR1 SGHVS, CDR2 FNYEAQ.

CDR3 sequence (DNA): TGTGCCAGCAGTCGAGAACAGGGAGATACGCAGTATTTT. It encodes CASSREQGDTQYF. J is TRBJ2-3 and V is TRBV12-3 or TRBV12-4; a weak D match, TRBD1 (6 bases). V lost 5 bases and J 5 bases, leaving 11 bases between the germline ends. There are 13 residues in the CDR3.

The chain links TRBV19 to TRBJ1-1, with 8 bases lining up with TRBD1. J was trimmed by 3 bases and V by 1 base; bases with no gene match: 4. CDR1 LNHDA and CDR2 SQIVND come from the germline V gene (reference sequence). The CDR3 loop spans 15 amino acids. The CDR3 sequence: CASSIAPTGDTEAFF. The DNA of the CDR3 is TGTGCCAGTAGTATAGCTCCGACAGGGGACACTGAAGCTTTCTTT.

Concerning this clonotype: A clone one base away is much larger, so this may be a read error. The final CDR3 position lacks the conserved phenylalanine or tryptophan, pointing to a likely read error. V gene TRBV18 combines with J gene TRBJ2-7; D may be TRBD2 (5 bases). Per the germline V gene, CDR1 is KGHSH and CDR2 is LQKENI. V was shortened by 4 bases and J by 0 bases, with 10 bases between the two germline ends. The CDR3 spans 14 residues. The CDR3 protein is CASSRGQSSYEQYS. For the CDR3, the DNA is TGTGCCAGCTCACGCGGGCAAAGCTCCTACGAGCAGTACTCC.

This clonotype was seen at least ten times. CDR3 sequence reads: CASSQAGQALTDTQYF. The CDR3 DNA reads as TGTGCCAGCAGCCAAGCCGGGCAGGCACTCACAGATACGCAGTATTTT. V is TRBV4-2 and J is TRBJ2-3; D ambiguous. The CDR3 totals 16 residues. Germline CDR1 LGHNA, CDR2 YNFKEQ. V lost 1 base to trimming and J lost 2 bases, with 13 bases between them.

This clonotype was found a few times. CDR3 coding DNA: TGTGCCAGCAGAAGGACGGCTTGGATCTACAATGAGCAGTTCTTC. Translation gives CASRRTAWIYNEQFF. The chain links TRBV6-2 or TRBV6-3 to TRBJ2-1; D gene ambiguous. The CDR3 consists of 15 residues. V gave up 6 bases and J gave up 3 bases, with 15 bases separating them. CDR1 and CDR2 from the germline V gene are MNHEY and SVGEGT.

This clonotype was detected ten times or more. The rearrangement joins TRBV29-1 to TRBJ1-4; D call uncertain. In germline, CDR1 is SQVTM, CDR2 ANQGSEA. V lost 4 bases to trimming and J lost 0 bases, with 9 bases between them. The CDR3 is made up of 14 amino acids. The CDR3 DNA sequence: TGCAGCGTTGTCTTACACTCAACTAATGAAAAACTGTTTTTT. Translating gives CSVVLHSTNEKLFF.

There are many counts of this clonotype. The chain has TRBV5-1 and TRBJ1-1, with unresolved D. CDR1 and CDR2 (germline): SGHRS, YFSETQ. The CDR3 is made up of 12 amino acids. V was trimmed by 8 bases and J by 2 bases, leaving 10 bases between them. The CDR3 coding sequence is TGCGCCAGTCACGGAGAAAACACTGAAGCTTTCTTT. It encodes CASHGENTEAFF. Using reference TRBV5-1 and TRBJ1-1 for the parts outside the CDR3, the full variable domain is KAGVTQTPRYLIKTRGQQVTLSCSPISGHRSVSWYQQTPGQGLQFLFEYFSETQRNKGNFPGRFSGRQFSNSRSEMNVSTLELGDSALYLCASHGENTEAFFGQGTRLTVV.

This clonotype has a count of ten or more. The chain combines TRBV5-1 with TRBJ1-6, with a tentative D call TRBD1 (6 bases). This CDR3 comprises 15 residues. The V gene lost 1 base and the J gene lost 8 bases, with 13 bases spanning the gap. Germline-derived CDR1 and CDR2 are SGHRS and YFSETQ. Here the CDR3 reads CASSLTGAADSPLHF. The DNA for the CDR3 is TGCGCCAGCAGCTTGACGGGGGCGGCGGATTCACCCCTCCACTTT.

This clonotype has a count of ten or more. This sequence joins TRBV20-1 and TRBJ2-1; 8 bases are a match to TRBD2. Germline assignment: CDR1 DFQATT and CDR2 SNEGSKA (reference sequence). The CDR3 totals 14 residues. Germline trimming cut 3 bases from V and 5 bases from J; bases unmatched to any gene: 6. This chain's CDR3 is CSARVSGSHNEQFF. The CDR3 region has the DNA TGCAGTGCTAGGGTAAGCGGGAGTCACAATGAGCAGTTCTTC.

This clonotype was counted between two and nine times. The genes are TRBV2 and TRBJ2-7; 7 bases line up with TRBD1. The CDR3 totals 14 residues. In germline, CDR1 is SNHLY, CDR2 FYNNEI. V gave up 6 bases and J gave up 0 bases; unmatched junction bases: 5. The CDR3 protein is CASSAGTVSYEQYF. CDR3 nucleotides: TGTGCCAGCAGCGCCGGGACAGTCTCCTACGAGCAGTACTTC. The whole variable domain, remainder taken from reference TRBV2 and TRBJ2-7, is EPEVTQTPSHQVTQMGQEVILRCVPISNHLYFYWYRQILGQKVEFLVSFYNNEISEKSEIFDDQFSVERPDGSNFTLKIRSTKLEDSAMYFCASSAGTVSYEQYFGPGTRLTVT.

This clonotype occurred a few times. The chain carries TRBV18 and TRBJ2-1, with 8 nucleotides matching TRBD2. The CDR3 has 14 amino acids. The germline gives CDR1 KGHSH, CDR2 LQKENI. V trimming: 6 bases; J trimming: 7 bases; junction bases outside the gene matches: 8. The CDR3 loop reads CASSDSGRGNEQFF. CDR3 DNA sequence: TGTGCCAGCTCTGACAGCGGGAGAGGGAATGAGCAGTTCTTC.

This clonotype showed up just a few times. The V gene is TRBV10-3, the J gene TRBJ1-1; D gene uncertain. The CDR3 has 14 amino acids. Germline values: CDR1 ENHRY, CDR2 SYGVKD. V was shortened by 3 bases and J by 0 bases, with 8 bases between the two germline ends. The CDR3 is CAISEALMNTEAFF. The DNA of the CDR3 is TGTGCCATCAGTGAAGCTCTAATGAACACTGAAGCTTTCTTT.

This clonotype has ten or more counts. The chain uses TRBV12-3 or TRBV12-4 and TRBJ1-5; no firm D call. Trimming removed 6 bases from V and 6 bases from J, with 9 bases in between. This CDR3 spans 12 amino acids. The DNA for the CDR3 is TGTGCCAGCAGCCTCTGGGGTCAGCCCCAGCATTTT. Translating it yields CASSLWGQPQHF.

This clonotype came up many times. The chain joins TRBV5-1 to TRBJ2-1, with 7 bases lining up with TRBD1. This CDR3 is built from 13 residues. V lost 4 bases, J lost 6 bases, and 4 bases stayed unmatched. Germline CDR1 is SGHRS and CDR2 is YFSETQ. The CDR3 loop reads CASSAPGGNEQFF. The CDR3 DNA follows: TGCGCCAGCAGCGCCCCAGGGGGCAATGAGCAGTTCTTC.

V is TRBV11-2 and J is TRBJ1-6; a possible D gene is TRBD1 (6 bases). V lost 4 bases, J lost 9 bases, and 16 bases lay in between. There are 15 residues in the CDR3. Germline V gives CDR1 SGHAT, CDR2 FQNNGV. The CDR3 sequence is CASSSYRVRGSPLHF. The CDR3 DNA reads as TGTGCCAGCAGCTCGTACAGGGTCCGCGGTTCACCCCTCCACTTT.

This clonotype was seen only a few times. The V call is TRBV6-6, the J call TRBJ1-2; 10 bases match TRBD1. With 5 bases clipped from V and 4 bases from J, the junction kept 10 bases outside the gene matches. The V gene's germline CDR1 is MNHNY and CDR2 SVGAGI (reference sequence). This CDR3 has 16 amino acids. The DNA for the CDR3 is TGTGCCAGCAGTGACCCGGGGGGACAGGGGTCCTATGGCTACACCTTC. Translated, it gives CASSDPGGQGSYGYTF.